The sequence of this T cell receptor beta chain was determined in a study of CD8 T cells in ankylosing spondylitis. Overall study findings and caveats: Disease-linked clones bore a CD8+ phenotype and were relatively rare in peripheral blood. Typical of ankylosing spondylitis blood, it appeared, was a TCR beta motif of roughly eight highly homologous variants. Significant enrichment of disease-linked clones was reported in matched ankylosing spondylitis synovial fluid. Previous work reported some of these motif variants in the synovial fluid and blood of reactive arthritis.

This clonotype was seen at least ten times. Its antigen remains unknown. TCRdb itself ran the 5' RACE reads through MiXCR, one entry per CDR3 protein. This sample carries approximately 100,000 distinct CDR3 sequences, roughly 8.3% of them seen once, and the ten largest clones take about a tenth. This CDR3 contains 14 residues. Germline assignment: CDR1 SGHTA and CDR2 FQGNSA. V was cut by 5 bases and J by 0 bases, with 10 bases left in between. The specimen was blood, either unsorted or a sorted T cell fraction (not recorded which). This receptor was taken from a male donor with ankylosing spondylitis or in good health (not recorded which). The chain has TRBV7-2 and TRBJ1-2; D remains unclear. In DNA, the CDR3 is TGTGCCAGCAGCCCCATGGCGGCTAACTATGGCTACACCTTC. It is translated as CASSPMAANYGYTF.